This TCR beta chain was identified in a study of shared clonotypes between healthy human individuals. Measured with immunoSEQ multiplex PCR; TCRdb has only the in-frame clones, and not every one. The data hold millions of clones, with approximately 94% observed a single time. V shed 6 bases, J shed 4 bases, and the junction held 7 bases outside the gene matches. Germline values: CDR1 SEHNR, CDR2 FQNEAQ (reference sequence). The CDR3 has 14 residues. Sequencing input: naive CD4+ T cells sorted from blood. Sample subset: CD45RA+ positively selected. This receptor was taken from a man between 18 and 35 years old in good health. The chain recombines TRBV7-9 with TRBJ2-7, with 9 bases lining up with TRBD1. The CDR3: CASRPGTGIYEQYF. CDR3 nucleotides: TGTGCCAGCAGACCCGGGACAGGGATATACGAGCAGTACTTC.